The T cell receptor (beta chain) under discussion was sequenced for a study of blood T cell repertoires in COVID-19. Study overall: T cells, B-cell-depleted T cells, or PBMCs provided the cDNA or gDNA that served as material.

V was shortened by 6 bases and J by 5 bases, with 14 bases between the two germline ends. Germline assignment: CDR1 MNHNY and CDR2 SVGAGI (reference sequence). This CDR3 has 14 amino acids. Original data processing: Using reference gene primer amplification, nucleated cell counts were estimated. The protocol was immunoSEQ multiplex PCR, while the TCRdb copy is restricted to in-frame clones and leaves out a portion. V and J calls and clone size are given by that table; D and trimming were obtained from the DNA. The table has fewer than 300,000 clones, approximately 84% seen once. Seattle participants joined during active infection and were tracked over time.

The chain has TRBV6-6 and TRBJ1-5, with a tentative D call TRBD1 (6 bases). The sequence derives from a human donor with COVID-19, enrolled during active disease. The donor label of this sample is uncertain. The sample taken for sequencing was peripheral blood. CDR3 nucleotide sequence: TGTGCCAGCAGCCCAGGGGCCTTATATCAGCCCCAGCATTTT. The encoded protein is CASSPGALYQPQHF.